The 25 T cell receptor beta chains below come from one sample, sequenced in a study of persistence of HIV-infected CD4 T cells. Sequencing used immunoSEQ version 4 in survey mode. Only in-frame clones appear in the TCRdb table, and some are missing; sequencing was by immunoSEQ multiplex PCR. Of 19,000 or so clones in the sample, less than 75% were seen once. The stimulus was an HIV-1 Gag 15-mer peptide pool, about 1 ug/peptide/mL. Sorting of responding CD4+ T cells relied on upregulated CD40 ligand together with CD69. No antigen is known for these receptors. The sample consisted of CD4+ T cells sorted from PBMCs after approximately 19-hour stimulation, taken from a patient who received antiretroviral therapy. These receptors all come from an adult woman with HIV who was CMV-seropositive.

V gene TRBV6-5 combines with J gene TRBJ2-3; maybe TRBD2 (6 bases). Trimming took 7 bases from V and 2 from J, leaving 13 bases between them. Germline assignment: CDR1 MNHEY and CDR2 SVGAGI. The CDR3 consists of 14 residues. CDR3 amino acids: CASTSGGNTDTQYF. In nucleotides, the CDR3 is TGTGCCAGCACTTCAGGAGGGAACACAGATACGCAGTATTTT.

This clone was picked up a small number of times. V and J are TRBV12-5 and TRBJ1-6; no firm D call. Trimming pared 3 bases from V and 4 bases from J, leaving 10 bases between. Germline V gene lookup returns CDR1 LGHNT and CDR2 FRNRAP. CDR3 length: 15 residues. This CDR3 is CASGFPGPYNSPLHF. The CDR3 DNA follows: TGTGCTAGTGGTTTCCCCGGACCTTATAATTCACCCCTCCACTTT.

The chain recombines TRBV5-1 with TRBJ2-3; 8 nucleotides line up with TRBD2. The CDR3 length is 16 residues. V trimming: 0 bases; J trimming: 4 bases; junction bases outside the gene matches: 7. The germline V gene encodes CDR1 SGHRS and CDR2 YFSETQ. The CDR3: CASSLDLGGAPDTQYF. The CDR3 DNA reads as TGCGCCAGCAGCTTGGATCTCGGGGGGGCCCCAGATACGCAGTATTTT.

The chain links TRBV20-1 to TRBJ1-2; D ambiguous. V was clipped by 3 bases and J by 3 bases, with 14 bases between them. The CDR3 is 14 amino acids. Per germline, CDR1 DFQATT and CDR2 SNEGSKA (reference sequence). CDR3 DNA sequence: TGCAGTGCTAGTCCCCCAGGTAACGACTATGGCTACACCTTC. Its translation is CSASPPGNDYGYTF.

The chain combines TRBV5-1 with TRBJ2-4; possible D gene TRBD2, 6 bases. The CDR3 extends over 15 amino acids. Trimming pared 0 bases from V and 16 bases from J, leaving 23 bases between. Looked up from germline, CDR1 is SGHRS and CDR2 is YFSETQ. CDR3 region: CASSLEPGLPGGGYF. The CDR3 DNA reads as TGCGCCAGCAGCTTGGAGCCGGGACTCCCTGGTGGTGGCTACTTC. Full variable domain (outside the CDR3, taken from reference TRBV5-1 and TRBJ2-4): KAGVTQTPRYLIKTRGQQVTLSCSPISGHRSVSWYQQTPGQGLQFLFEYFSETQRNKGNFPGRFSGRQFSNSRSEMNVSTLELGDSALYLCASSLEPGLPGGGYFGAGTRLSVL.

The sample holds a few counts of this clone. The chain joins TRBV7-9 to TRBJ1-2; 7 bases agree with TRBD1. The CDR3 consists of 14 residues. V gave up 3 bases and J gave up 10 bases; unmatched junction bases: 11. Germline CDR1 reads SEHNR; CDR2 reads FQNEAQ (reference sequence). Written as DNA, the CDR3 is TGTGCCAGCAGCTTCCCGGGACAGTCAATAGCCTACACCTTC. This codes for CASSFPGQSIAYTF.

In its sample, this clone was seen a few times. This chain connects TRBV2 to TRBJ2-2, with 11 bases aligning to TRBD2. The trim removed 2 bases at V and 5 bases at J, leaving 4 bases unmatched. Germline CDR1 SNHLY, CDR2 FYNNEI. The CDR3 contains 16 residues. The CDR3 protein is CASSELAGGGTGELFF. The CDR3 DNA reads TGTGCCAGCAGTGAACTAGCGGGGGGCGGAACCGGGGAGCTGTTTTTT.

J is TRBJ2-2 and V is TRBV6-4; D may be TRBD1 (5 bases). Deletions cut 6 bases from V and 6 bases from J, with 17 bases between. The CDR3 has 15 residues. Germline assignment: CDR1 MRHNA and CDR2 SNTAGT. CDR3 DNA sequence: TGTGCCAGCAGAAGTAGTCAGGGTGTCGCCGGGGAGCTGTTTTTT. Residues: CASRSSQGVAGELFF.

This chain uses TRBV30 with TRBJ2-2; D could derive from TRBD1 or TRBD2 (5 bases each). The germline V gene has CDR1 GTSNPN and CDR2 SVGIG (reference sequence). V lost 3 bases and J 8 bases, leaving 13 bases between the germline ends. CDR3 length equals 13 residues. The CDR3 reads CAWSGTSRGELFF. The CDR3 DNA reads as TGTGCCTGGAGCGGGACCTCCCGGGGGGAGCTGTTTTTT. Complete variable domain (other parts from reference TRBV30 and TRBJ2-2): SQTIHQWPATLVQPVGSPLSLECTVEGTSNPNLYWYRQAAGRGLQLLFYSVGIGQISSEVPQNLSASRPQDRQFILSSKKLLLSDSGFYLCAWSGTSRGELFFGEGSRLTVL.

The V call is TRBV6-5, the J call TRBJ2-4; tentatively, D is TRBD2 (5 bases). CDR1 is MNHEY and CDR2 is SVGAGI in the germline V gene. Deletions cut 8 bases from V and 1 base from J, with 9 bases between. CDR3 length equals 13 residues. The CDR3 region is CASSGGAKNIQYF. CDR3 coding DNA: TGTGCCAGCTCAGGCGGGGCCAAAAACATTCAGTACTTC.

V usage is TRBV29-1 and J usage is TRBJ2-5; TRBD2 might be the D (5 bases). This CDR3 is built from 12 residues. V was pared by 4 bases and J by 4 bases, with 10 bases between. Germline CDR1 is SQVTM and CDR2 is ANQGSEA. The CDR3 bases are TGCAGCGTTGTGGACCGGGGAGAGACCCAGTACTTC. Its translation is CSVVDRGETQYF. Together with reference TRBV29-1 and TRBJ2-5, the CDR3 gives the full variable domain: SAVISQKPSRDICQRGTSLTIQCQVDSQVTMMFWYRQQPGQSLTLIATANQGSEATYESGFVIDKFPISRPNLTFSTLTVSNMSPEDSSIYLCSVVDRGETQYFGPGTRLLVL.

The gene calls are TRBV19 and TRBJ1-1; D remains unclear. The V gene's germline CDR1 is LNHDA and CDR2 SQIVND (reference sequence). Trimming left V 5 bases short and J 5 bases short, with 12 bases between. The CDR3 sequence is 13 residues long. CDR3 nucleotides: TGTGCCAGTAGTGGCCGCAAGGAAACTGAAGCTTTCTTT. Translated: CASSGRKETEAFF. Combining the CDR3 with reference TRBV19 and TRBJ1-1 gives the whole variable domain DGGITQSPKYLFRKEGQNVTLSCEQNLNHDAMYWYRQDPGQGLRLIYYSQIVNDFQKGDIAEGYSVSREKKESFPLTVTSAQKNPTAFYLCASSGRKETEAFFGQGTRLTVV.

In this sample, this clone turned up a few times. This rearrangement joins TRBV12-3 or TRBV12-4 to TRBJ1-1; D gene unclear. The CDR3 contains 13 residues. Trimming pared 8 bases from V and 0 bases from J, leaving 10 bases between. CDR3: CASRGEVNTEAFF. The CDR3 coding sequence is TGTGCCAGCCGAGGAGAAGTGAACACTGAAGCTTTCTTT.

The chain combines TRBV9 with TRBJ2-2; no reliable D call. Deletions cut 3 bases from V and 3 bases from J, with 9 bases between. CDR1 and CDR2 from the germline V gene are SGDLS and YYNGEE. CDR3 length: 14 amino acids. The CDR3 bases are TGTGCCAGCAGCGCCTCCCCGGACACCGGGGAGCTGTTTTTT. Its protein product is CASSASPDTGELFF.

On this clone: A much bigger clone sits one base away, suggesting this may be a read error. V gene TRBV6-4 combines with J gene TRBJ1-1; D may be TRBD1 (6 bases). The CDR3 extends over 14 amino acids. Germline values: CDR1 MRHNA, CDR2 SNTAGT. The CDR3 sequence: CASNDGNRATEAFF. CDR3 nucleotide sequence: TGTGCCAGCAATGACGGTAACAGGGCCACTGAAGCTTTCTTT.

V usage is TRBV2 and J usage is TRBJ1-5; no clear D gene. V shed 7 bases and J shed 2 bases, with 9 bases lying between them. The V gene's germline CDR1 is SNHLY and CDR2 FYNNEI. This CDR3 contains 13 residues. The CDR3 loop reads CASTRAGNQPQHF. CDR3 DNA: TGTGCCAGCACCCGAGCCGGCAATCAGCCCCAGCATTTT.

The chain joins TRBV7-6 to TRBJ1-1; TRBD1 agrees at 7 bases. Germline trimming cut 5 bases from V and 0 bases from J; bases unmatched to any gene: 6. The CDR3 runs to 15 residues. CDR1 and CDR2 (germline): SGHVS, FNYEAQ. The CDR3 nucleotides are TGTGCCAGCAGCCCGAGACAGGGAATGAACACTGAAGCTTTCTTT. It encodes CASSPRQGMNTEAFF. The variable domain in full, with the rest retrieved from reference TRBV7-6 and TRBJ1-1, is GAGVSQSPRYKVTKRGQDVALRCDPISGHVSLYWYRQALGQGPEFLTYFNYEAQQDKSGLPNDRFSAERPEGSISTLTIQRTEQRDSAMYRCASSPRQGMNTEAFFGQGTRLTVV.

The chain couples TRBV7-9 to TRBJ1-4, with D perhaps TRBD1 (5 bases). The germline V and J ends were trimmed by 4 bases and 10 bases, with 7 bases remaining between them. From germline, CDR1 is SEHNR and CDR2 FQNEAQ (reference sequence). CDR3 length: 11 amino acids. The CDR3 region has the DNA TGTGCCAGCAGCTCAAGGGGAAAACTGTTTTTT. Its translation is CASSSRGKLFF.

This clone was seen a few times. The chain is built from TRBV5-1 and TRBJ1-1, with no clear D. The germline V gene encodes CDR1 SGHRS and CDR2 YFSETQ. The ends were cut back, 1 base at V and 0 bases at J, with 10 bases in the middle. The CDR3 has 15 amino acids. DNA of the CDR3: TGCGCCAGCAGCTTGAGGCAGGATATGAACACTGAAGCTTTCTTT. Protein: CASSLRQDMNTEAFF.

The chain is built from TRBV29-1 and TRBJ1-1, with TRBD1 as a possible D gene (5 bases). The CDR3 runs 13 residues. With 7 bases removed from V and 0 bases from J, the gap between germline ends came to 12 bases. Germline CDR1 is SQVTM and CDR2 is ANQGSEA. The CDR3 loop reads CSGGVGLNTEAFF. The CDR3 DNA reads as TGCAGCGGGGGGGTAGGTTTGAACACTGAAGCTTTCTTT. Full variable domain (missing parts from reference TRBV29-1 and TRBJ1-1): SAVISQKPSRDICQRGTSLTIQCQVDSQVTMMFWYRQQPGQSLTLIATANQGSEATYESGFVIDKFPISRPNLTFSTLTVSNMSPEDSSIYLCSGGVGLNTEAFFGQGTRLTVV.

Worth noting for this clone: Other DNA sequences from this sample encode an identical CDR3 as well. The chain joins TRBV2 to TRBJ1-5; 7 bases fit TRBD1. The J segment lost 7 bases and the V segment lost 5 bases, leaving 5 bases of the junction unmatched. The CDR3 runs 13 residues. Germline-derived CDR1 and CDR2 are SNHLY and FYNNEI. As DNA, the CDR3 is TGTGCCAGCAGTCTGACAGGGTACCAGCCCCAGCATTTT. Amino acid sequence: CASSLTGYQPQHF.

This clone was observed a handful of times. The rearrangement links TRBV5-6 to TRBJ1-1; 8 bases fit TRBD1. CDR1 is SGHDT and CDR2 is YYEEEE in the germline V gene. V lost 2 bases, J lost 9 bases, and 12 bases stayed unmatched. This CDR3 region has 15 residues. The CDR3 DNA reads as TGTGCCAGCAGCTTCCTGGACAGGGAGCTAGTAAAAGCTTTCTTT. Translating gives CASSFLDRELVKAFF.

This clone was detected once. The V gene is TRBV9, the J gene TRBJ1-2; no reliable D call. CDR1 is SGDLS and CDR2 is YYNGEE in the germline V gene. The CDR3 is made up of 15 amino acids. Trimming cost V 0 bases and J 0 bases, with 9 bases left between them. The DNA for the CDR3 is TGTGCCAGCAGCGTAGGGCAAGACTCTAACTATGGCTACACCTTC. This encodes CASSVGQDSNYGYTF.

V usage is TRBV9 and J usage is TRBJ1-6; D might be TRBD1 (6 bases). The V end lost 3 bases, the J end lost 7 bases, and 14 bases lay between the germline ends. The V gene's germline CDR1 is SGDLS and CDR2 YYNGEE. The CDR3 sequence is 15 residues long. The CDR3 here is CASSGGRGGNSPLHF. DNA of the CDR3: TGTGCCAGCAGCGGAGGCAGGGGTGGGAATTCACCCCTCCACTTT.

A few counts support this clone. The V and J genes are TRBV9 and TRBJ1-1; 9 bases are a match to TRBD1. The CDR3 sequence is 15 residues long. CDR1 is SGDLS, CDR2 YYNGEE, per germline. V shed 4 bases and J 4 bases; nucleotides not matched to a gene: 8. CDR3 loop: CASSPRGQGITEAFF. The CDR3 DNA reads TGTGCCAGCAGCCCACGTGGACAGGGGATCACTGAAGCTTTCTTT.